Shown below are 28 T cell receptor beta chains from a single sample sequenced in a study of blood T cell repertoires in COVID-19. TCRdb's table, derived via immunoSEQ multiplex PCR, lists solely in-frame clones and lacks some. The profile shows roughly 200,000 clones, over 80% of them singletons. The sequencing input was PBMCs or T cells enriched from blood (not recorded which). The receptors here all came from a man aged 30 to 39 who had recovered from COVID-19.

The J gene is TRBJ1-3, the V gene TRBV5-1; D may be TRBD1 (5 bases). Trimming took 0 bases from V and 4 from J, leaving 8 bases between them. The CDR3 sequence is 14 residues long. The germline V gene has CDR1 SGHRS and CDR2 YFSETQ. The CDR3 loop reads CASSLGDFGNTIYF. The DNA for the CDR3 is TGCGCCAGCAGCTTGGGGGACTTCGGAAACACCATATATTTT.

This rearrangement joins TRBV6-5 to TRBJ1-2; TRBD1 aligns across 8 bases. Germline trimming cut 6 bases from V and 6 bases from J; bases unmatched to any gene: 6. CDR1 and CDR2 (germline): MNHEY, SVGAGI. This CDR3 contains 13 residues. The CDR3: CASRTGVYDGYTF. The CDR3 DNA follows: TGTGCCAGCAGGACAGGGGTGTATGATGGCTACACCTTC.

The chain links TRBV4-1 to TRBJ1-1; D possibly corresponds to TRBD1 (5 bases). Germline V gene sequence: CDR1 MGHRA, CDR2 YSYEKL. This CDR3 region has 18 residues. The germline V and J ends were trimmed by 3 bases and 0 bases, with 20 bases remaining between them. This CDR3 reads CASSHPRIRVRVNTEAFF. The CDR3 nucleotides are TGCGCCAGCAGCCACCCTAGGATCAGGGTTAGGGTGAACACTGAAGCTTTCTTT.

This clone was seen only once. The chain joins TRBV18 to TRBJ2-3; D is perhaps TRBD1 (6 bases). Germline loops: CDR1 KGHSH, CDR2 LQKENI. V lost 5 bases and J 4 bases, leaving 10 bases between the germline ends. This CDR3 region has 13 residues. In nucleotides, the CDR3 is TGTGCCAGCTCAAAGGACAGACCAGATACGCAGTATTTT. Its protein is CASSKDRPDTQYF.

The CDR3 loop is CASSLRPGALGTEAFF. The CDR3 DNA reads TGTGCCAGCAGCTTAAGGCCAGGGGCTTTGGGCACTGAAGCTTTCTTT. This rearrangement joins TRBV7-8 to TRBJ1-1; D might be TRBD1 (6 bases). Germline lookup yields CDR1 SGHVS and CDR2 FQNEAQ. This CDR3 comprises 16 residues. The V end was cut by 2 bases, the J end by 4 bases, with 17 bases between.

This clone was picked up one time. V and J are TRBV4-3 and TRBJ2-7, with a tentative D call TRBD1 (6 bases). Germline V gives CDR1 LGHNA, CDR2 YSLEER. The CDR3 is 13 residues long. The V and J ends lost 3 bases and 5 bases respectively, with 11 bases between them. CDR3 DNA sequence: TGCGCCAGCAGCCAGAACAGGGTCAACGAGCAGTACTTC. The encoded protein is CASSQNRVNEQYF.

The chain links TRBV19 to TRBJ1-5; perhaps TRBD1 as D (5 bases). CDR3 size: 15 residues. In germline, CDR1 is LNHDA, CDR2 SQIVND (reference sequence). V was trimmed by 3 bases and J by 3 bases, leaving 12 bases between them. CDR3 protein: CASSIRGGANQPQHF. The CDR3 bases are TGTGCCAGTAGTATTAGGGGAGGGGCCAATCAGCCCCAGCATTTT. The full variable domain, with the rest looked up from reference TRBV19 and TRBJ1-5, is DGGITQSPKYLFRKEGQNVTLSCEQNLNHDAMYWYRQDPGQGLRLIYYSQIVNDFQKGDIAEGYSVSREKKESFPLTVTSAQKNPTAFYLCASSIRGGANQPQHFGDGTRLSIL.

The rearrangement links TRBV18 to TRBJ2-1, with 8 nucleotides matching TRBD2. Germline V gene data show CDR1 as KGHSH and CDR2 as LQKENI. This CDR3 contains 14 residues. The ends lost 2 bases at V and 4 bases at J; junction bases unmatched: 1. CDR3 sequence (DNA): TGTGCCAGCTCACCAACTAGCGGATACAATGAGCAGTTCTTC. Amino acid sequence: CASSPTSGYNEQFF.

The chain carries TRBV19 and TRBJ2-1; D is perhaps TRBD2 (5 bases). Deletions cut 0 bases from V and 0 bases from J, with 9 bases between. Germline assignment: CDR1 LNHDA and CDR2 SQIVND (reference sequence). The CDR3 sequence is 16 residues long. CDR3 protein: CASSIESAGSYNEQFF. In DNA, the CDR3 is TGTGCCAGTAGTATAGAATCGGCGGGCTCCTACAATGAGCAGTTCTTC.

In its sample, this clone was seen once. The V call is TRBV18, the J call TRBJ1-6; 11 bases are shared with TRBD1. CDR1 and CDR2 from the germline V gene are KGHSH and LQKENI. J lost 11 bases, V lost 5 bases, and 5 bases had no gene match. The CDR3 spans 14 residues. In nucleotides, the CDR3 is TGTGCCAGCTCAGAAGGGACAGGGGGAACACCCCTCCACTTT. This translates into CASSEGTGGTPLHF.

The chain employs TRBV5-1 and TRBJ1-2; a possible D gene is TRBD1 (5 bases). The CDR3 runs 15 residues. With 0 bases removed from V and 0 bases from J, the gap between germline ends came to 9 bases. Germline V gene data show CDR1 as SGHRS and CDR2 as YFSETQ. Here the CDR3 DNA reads TGCGCCAGCAGCTTGGGGTACAGGACTAACTATGGCTACACCTTC. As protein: CASSLGYRTNYGYTF.

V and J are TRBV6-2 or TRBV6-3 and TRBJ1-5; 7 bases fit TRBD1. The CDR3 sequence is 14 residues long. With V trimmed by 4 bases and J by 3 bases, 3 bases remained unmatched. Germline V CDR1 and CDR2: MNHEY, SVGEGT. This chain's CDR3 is CASSLGQYNQPQHF. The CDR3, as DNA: TGTGCCAGCAGTTTGGGACAGTACAATCAGCCCCAGCATTTT.

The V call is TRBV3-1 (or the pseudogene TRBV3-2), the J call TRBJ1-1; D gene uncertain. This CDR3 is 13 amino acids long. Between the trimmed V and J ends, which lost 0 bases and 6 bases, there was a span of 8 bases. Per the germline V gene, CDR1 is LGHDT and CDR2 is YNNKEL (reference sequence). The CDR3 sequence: CASSQDPAAEAFF. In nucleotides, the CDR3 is TGTGCCAGCAGCCAAGATCCCGCGGCTGAAGCTTTCTTT.

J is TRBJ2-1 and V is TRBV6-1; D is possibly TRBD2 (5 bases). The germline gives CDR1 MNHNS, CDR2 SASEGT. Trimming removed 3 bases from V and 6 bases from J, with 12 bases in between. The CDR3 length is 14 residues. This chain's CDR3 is CASSDFGAGNEQFF. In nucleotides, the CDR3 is TGTGCCAGCAGTGATTTTGGTGCGGGCAATGAGCAGTTCTTC.

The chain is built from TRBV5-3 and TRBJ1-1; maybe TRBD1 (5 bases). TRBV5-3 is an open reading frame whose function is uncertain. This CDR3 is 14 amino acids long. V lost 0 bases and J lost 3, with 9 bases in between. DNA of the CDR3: TGTGCCAGAAGCTTGGCGGGGGATGACACTGAAGCTTTCTTT. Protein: CARSLAGDDTEAFF.

CDR3 sequence reads: CASSWGVDTQYF. The CDR3 DNA reads as TGTGCCAGCAGTTGGGGGGTTGATACGCAGTATTTT. J is TRBJ2-3 and V is TRBV25-1; TRBD2 is a possible D gene (6 bases). The germline V and J ends were trimmed by 5 bases and 6 bases, with 9 bases remaining between them. This CDR3 has 12 amino acids. The germline CDR1 and CDR2 sequences are MGHDK and SYGVNS.

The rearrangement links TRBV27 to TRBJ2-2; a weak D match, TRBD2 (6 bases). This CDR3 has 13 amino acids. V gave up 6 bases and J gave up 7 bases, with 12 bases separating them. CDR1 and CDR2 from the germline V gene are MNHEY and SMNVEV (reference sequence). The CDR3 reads CASSIGGVGELFF. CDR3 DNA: TGTGCCAGCAGCATCGGGGGAGTCGGGGAGCTGTTTTTT.

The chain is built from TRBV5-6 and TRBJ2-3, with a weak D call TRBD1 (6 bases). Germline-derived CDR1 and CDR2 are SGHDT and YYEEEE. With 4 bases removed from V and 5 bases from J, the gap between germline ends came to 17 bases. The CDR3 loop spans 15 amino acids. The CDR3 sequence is CASSIQGDGVDTQYF. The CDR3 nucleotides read TGTGCCAGCAGCATACAGGGTGATGGTGTAGATACGCAGTATTTT.

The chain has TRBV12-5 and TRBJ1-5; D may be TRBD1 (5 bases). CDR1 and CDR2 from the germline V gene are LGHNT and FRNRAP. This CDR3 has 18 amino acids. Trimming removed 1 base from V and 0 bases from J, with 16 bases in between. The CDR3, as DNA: TGTGCTAGTGGTTTGGCGGGGGAGGAGGACTATAGCAATCAGCCCCAGCATTTT. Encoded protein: CASGLAGEEDYSNQPQHF.

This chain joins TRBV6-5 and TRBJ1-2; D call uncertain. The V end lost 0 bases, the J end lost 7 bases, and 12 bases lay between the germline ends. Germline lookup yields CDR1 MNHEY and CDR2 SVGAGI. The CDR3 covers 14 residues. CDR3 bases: TGTGCCAGCAGTTACTCGGCCGGGTACGGTGGCTACACCTTC. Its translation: CASSYSAGYGGYTF.

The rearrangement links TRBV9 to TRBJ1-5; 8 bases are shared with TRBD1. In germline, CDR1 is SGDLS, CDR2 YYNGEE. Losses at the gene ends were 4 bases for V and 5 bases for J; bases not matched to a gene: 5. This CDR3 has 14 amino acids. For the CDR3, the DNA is TGTGCCAGCAGCTTTGGGACAGGAGATCAGCCCCAGCATTTT. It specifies CASSFGTGDQPQHF.

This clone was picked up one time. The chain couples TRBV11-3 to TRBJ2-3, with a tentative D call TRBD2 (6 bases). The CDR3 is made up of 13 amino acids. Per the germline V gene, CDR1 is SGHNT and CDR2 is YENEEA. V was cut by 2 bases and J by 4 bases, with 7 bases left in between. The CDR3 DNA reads TGTGCCAGCAGCTTATCGGGAGCAGATACGCAGTATTTT. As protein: CASSLSGADTQYF.

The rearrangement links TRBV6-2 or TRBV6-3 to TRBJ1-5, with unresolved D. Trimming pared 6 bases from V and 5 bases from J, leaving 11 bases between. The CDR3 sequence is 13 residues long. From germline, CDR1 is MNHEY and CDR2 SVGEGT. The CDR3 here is CASSQRQDQPQHF. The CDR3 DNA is TGTGCCAGCAGCCAGAGGCAAGATCAGCCCCAGCATTTT.

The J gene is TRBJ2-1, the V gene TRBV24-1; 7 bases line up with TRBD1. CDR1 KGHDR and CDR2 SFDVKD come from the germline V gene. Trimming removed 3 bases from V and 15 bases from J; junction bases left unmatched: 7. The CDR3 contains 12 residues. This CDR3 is CATSDLPGGRFF. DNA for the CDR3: TGTGCCACCAGTGATCTACCAGGGGGTCGGTTCTTC.

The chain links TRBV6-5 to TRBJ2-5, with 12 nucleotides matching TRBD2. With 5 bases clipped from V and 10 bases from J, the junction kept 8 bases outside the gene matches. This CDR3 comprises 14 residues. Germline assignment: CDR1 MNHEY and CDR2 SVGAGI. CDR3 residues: CASSQTSGGPLQYF. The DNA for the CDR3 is TGTGCCAGCAGTCAGACTAGCGGGGGACCCCTCCAGTACTTC.

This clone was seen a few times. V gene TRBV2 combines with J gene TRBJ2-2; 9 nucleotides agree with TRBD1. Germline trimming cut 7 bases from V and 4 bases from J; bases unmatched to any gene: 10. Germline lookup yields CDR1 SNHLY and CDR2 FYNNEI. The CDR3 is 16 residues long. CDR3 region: CASTPGGQGTTGELFF. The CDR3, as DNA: TGTGCCAGCACCCCGGGGGGACAGGGAACCACCGGGGAGCTGTTTTTT.

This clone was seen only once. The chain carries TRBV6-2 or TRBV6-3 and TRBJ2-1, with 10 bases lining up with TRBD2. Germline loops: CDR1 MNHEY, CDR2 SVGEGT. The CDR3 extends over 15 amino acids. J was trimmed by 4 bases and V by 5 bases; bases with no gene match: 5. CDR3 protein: CASSLPSGSYNEQFF. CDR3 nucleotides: TGTGCCAGCAGTCTCCCTAGCGGGAGTTACAATGAGCAGTTCTTC.

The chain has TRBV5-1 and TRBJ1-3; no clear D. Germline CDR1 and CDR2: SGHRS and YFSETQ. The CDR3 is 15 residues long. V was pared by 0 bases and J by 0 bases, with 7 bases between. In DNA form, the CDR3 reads TGCGCCAGCAGCTTGGAGGCAGGCTCTGGAAACACCATATATTTT. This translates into CASSLEAGSGNTIYF.